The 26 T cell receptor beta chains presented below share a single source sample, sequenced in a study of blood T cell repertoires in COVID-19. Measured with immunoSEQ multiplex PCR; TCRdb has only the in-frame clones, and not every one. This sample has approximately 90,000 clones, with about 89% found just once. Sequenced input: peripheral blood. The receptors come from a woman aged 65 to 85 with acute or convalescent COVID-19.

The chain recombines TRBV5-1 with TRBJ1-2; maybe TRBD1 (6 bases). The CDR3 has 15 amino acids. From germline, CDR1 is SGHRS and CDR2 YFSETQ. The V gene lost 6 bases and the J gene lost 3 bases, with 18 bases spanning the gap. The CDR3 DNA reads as TGCGCCAGCACCCCTCGGGGGGGCGCGGACTATGGCTACACCTTC. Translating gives CASTPRGGADYGYTF.

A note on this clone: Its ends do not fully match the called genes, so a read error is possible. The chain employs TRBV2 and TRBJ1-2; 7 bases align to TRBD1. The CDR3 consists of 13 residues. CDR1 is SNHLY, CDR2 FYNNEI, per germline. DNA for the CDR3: TGTGCCAGCAGGGCTCCGGGACAGCCATGGTTGTCATTC. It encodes CASRAPGQPWLSF.

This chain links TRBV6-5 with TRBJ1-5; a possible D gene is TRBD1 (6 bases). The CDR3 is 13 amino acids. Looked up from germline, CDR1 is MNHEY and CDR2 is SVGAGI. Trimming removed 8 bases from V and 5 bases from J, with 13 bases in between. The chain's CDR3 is CASALTGYQPQHF. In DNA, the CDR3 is TGTGCCAGCGCGCTGACAGGTTATCAGCCCCAGCATTTT.

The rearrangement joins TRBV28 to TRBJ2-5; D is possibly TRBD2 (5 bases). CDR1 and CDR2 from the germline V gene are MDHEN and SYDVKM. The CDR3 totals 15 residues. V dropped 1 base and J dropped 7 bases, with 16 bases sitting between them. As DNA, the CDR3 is TGTGCCAGCAGTTTATTCTCGGGCCGGGCGGGGACCCAGTACTTC. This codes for CASSLFSGRAGTQYF.

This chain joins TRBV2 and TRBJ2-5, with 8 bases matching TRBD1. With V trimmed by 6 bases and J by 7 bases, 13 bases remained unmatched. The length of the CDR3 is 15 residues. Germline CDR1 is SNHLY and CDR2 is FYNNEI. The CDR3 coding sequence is TGTGCCAGCAGCTCAGGGGGCCGTACCTGGGGGACCCAGTACTTC. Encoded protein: CASSSGGRTWGTQYF.

DNA of the CDR3: TGTGCCAGCAGTTTTTGGCTTGGCGAGCAGTACTTC. It encodes CASSFWLGEQYF. The chain has TRBV27 and TRBJ2-7; D remains unclear. From germline, CDR1 is MNHEY and CDR2 SMNVEV (reference sequence). Trimming pared 3 bases from V and 6 bases from J, leaving 9 bases between. The CDR3 runs to 12 residues.

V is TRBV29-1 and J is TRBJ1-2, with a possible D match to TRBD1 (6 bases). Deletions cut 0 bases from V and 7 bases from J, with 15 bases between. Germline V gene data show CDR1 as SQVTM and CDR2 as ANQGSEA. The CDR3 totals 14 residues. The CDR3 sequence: CSVEDPGQGSGYTF. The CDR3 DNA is TGCAGCGTTGAAGACCCCGGGCAGGGGAGTGGCTACACCTTC. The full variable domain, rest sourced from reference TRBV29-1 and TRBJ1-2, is SAVISQKPSRDICQRGTSLTIQCQVDSQVTMMFWYRQQPGQSLTLIATANQGSEATYESGFVIDKFPISRPNLTFSTLTVSNMSPEDSSIYLCSVEDPGQGSGYTFGSGTRLTVV.

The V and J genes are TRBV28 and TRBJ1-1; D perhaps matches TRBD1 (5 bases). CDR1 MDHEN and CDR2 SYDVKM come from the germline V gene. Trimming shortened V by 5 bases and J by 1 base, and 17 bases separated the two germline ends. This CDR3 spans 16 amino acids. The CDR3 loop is CASSSPVGRGNTEAFF. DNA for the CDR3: TGTGCCAGCAGTAGTCCCGTGGGGAGGGGGAACACTGAAGCTTTCTTT.

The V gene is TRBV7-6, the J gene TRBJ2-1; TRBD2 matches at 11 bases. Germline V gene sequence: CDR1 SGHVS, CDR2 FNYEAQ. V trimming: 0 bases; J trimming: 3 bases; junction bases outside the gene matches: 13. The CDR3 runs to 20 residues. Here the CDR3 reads CASSLASPSGGPRRYNEQFF. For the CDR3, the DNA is TGTGCCAGCAGCTTAGCGTCCCCTAGCGGGGGGCCGAGACGCTACAATGAGCAGTTCTTC.

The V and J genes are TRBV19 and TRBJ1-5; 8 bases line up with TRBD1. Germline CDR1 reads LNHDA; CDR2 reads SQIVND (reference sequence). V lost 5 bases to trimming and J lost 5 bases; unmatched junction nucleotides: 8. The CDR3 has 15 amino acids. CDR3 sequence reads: CASSLGTGIYQPQHF. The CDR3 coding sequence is TGTGCCAGTAGTTTGGGGACAGGAATCTATCAGCCCCAGCATTTT.

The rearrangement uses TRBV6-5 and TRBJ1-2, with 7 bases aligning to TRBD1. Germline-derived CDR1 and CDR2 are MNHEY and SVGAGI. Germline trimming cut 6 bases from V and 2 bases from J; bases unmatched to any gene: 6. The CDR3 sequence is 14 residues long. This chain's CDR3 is CASRHPGQNYGYTF. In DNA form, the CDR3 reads TGTGCCAGCAGGCACCCGGGACAGAACTATGGCTACACCTTC.

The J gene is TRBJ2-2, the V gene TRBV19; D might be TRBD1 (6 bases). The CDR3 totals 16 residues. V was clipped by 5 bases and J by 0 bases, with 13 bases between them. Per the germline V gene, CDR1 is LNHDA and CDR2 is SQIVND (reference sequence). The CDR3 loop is CASSHRTASNTGELFF. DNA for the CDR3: TGTGCCAGTAGTCACCGGACAGCATCGAACACCGGGGAGCTGTTTTTT.

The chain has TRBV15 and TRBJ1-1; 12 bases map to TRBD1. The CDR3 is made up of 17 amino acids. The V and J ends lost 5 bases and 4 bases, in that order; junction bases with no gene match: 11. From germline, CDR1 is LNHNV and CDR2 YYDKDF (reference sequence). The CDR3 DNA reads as TGTGCCACCAGCGACCGGGACAGGGGGCTTGAAGGCACTGAAGCTTTCTTT. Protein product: CATSDRDRGLEGTEAFF.

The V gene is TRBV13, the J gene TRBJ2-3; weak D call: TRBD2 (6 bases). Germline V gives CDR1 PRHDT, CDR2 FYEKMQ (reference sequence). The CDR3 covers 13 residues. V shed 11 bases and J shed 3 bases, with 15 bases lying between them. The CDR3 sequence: CASRWRETDTQYF. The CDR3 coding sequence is TGTGCCTCCCGGTGGCGGGAAACAGATACGCAGTATTTT.

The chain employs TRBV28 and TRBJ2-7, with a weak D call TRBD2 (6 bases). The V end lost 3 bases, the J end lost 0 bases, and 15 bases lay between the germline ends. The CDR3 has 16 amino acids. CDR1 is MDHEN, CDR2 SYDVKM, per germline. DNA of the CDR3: TGTGCCAGCAGTTTTGGGAGGACCGGTAGCTCCTACGAGCAGTACGTC. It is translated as CASSFGRTGSSYEQYV.

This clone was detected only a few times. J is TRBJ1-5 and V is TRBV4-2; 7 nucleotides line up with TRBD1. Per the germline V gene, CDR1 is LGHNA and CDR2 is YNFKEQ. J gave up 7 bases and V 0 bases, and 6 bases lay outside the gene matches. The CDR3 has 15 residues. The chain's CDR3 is CASSQDWTRGQPQHF. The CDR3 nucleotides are TGTGCCAGCAGCCAAGATTGGACCAGGGGGCAGCCCCAGCATTTT.

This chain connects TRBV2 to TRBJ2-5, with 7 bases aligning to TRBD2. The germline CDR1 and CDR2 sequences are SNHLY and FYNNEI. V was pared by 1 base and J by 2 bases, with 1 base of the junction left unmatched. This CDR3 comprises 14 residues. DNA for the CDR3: TGTGCCAGCAGTGAAGGGGGACTACAAGAGACCCAGTACTTC. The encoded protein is CASSEGGLQETQYF.

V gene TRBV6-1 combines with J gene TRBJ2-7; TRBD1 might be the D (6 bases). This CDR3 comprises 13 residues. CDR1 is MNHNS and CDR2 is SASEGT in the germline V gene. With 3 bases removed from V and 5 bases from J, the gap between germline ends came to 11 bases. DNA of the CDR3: TGTGCCAGCAGTGACAGGGGTGGTAACGAGCAGTACTTC. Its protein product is CASSDRGGNEQYF.

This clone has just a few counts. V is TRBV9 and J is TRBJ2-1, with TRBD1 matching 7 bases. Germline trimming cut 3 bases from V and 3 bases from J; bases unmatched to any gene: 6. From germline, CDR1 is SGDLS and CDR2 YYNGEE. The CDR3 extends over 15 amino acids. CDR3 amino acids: CASSGRDRSYNEQFF. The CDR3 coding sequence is TGTGCCAGCAGCGGTAGGGACAGAAGCTACAATGAGCAGTTCTTC.

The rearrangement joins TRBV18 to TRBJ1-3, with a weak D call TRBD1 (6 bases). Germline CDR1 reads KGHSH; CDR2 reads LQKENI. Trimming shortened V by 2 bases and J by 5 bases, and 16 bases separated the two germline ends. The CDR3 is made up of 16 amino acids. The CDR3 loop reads CASSPMIRTERNTIYF. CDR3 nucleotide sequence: TGTGCCAGCTCACCAATGATCAGGACAGAAAGAAACACCATATATTTT.

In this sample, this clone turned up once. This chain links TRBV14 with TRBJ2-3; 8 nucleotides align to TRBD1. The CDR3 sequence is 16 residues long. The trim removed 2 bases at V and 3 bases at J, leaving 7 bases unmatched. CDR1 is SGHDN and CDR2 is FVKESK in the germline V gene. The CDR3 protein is CASSQSTGVGTDTQYF. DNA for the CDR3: TGTGCCAGCAGCCAATCGACAGGGGTGGGGACAGATACGCAGTATTTT.

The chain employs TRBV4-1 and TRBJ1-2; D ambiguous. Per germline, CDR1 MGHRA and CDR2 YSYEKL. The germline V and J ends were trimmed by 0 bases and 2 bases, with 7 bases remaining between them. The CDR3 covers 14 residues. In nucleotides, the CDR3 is TGCGCCAGCAGCCAAGAGGCAGCGAACTATGGCTACACCTTC. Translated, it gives CASSQEAANYGYTF.

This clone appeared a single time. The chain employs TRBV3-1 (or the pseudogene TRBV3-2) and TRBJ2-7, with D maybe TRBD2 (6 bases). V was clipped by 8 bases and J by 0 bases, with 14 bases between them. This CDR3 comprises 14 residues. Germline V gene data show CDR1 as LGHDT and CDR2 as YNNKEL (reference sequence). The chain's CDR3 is CASPGGEPSYEQYV. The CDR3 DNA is TGTGCCAGCCCCGGAGGGGAACCCTCCTACGAGCAGTACGTC.

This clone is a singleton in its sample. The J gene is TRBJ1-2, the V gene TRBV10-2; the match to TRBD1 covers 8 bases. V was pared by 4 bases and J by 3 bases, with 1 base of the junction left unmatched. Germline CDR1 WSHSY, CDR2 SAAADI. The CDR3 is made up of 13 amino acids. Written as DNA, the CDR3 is TGCGCCAGCAGTGTGACAGGGGACTATGGCTACACCTTC. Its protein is CASSVTGDYGYTF.

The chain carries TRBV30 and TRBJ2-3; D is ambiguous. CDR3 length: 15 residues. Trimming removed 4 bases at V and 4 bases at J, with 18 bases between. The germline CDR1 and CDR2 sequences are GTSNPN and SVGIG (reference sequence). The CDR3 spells CAWTVTGGFPDTQYF. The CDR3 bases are TGTGCCTGGACTGTAACCGGCGGATTTCCAGATACGCAGTATTTT.

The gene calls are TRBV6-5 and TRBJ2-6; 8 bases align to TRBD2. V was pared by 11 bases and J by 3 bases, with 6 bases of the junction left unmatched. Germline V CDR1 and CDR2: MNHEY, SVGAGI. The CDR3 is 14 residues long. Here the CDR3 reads CAGGLAGGANVLTF. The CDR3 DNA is TGTGCCGGCGGACTAGCAGGTGGGGCCAACGTCCTGACTTTC.